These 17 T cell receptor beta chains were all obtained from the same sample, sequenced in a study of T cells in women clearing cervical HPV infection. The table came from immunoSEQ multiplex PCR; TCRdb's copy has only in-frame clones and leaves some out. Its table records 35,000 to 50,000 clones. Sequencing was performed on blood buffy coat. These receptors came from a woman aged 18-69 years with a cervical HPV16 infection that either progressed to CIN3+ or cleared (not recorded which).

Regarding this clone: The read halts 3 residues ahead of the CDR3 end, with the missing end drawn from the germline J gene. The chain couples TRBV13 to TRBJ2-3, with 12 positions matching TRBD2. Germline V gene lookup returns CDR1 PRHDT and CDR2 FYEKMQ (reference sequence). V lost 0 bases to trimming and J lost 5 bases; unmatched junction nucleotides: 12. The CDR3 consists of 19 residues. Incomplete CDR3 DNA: TGTGCCAGCAGCTTAGGTGGCTTATGGCTAGCGGGGGGGATAGATACG. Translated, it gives CASSLGGLWLAGGIDT. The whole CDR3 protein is CASSLGGLWLAGGIDTQYF.

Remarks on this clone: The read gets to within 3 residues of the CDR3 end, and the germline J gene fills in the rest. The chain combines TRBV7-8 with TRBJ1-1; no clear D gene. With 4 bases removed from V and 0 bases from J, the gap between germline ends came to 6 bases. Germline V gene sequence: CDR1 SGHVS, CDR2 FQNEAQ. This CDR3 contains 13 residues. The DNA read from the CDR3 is TGTGCCAGCAGCTCACAGTTGAACACTGAA. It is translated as CASSSQLNTE. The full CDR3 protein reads CASSSQLNTEAFF.

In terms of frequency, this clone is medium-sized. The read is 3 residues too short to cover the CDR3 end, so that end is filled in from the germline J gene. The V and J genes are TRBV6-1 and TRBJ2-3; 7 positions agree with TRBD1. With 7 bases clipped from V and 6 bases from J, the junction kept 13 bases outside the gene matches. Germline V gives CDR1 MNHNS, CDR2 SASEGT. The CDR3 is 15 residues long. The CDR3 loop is CASTETGLSADTQYF. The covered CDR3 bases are TGTGCCAGCACTGAGACAGGGCTTTCCGCGGATACG.

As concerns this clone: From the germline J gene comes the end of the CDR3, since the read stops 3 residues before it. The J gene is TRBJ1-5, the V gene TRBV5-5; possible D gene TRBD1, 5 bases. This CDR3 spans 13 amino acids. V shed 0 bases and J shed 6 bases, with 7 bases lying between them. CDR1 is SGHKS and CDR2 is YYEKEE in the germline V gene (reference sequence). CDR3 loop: CASSLGQIQPQHF. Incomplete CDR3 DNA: TGTGCCAGCAGCTTGGGACAGATTCAGCCC.

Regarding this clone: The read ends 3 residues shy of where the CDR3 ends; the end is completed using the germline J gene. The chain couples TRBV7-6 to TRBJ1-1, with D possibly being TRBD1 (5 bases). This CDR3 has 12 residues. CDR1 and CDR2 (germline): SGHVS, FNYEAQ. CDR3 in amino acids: CASNTGGFEAFF. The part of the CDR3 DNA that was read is TGTGCCAGTAACACTGGGGGGTTCGAG.

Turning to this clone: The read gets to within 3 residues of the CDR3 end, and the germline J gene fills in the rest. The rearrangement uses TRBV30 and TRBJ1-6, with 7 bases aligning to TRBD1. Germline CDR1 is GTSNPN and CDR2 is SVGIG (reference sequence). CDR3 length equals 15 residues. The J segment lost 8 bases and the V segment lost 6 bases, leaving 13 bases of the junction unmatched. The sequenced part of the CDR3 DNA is TGTGCCTGTGGAACCACACAGGGGACCTATTCACCC. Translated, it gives CACGTTQGTYSP. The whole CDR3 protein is CACGTTQGTYSPLHF.

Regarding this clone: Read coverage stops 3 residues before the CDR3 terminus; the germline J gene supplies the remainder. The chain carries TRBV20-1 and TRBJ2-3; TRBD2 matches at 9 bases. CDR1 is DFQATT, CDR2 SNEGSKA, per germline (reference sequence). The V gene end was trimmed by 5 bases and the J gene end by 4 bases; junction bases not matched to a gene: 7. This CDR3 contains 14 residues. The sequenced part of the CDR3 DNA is TGCAGTGCTGCCCATAGCGGGAGCGCAGATACG. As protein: CSAAHSGSADT. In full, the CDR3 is CSAAHSGSADTQYF.

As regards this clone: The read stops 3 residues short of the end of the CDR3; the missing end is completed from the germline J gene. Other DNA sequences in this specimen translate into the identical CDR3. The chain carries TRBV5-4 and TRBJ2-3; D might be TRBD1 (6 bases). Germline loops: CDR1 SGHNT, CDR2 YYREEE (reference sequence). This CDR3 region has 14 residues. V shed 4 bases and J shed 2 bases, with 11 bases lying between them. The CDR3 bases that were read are TGTGCCAGCAGCGCCGGACAGTACACAGATACG. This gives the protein CASSAGQYTDT. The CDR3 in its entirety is CASSAGQYTDTQYF.

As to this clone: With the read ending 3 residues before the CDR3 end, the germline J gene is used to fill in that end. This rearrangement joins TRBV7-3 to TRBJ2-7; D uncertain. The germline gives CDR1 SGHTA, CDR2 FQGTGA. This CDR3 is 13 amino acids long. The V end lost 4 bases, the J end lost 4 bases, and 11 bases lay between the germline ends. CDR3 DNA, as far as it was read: TGTGCCAGCAGCTCTACGGCTAGTTACGAG. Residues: CASSSTASYE. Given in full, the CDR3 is CASSSTASYEQYF.

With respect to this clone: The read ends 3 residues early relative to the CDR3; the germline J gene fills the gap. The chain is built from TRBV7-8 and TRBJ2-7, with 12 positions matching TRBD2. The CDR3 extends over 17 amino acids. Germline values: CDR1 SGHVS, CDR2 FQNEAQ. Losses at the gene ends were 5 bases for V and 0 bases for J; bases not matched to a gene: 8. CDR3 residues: CASSRTTSGSSSYEQYF. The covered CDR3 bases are TGTGCCAGCAGCCGAACGACTAGCGGGAGCTCCTCCTACGAG. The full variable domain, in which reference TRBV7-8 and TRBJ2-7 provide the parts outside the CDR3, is GAGVSQSPRYKVAKRGQDVALRCDPISGHVSLFWYQQALGQGPEFLTYFQNEAQLDKSGLPSDRFFAERPEGSVSTLKIQRTQQEDSAVYLCASSRTTSGSSSYEQYFGPGTRLTVT.

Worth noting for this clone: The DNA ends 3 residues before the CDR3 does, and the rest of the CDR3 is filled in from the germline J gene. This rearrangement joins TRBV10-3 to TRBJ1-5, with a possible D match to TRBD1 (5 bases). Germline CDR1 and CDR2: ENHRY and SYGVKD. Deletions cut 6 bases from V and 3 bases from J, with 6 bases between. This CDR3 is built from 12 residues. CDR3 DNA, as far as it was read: TGTGCCATCAGCAGGGACAATCAGCCC. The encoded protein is CAISRDNQP. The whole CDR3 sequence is CAISRDNQPQHF.

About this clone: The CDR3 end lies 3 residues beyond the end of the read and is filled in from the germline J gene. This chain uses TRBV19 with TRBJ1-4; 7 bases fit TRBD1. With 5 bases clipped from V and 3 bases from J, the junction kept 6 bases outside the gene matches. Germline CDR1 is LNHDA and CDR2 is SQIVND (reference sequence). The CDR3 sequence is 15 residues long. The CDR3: CASSLQGLPNEKLFF. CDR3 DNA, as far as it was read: TGTGCCAGTAGTTTACAGGGGCTGCCTAATGAAAAA.

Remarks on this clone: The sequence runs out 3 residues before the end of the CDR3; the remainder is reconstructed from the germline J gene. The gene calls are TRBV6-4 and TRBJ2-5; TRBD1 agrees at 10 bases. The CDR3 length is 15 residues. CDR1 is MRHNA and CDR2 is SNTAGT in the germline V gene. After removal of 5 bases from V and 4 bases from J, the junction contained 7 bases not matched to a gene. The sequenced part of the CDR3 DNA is TGTGCCAGCAGTCCCCCGGGACAGGGGCGAGAGACC. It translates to CASSPPGQGRET. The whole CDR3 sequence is CASSPPGQGRETQYF.

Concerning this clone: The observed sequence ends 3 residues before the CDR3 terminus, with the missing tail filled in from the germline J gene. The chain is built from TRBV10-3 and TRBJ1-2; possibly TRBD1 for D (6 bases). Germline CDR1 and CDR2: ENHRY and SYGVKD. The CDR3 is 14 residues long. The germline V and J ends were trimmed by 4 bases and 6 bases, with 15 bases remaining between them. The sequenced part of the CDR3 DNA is TGTGCCATCAGTGTGCTAACAGGGTCAGATGGC. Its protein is CAISVLTGSDG. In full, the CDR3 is CAISVLTGSDGYTF.

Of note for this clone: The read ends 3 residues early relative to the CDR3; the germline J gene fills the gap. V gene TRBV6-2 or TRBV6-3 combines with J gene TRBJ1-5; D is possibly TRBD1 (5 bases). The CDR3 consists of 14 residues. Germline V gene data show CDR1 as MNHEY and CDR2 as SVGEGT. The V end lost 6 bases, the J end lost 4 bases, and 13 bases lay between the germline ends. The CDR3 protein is CASRDGTANQPQHF. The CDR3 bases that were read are TGTGCCAGCAGAGACGGGACTGCTAATCAGCCC.

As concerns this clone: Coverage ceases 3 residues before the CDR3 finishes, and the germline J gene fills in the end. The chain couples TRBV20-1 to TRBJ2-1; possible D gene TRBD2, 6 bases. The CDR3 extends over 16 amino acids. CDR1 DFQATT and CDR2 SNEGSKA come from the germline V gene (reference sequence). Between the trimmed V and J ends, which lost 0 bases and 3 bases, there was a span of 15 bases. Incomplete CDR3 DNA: TGCAGTGCTAGAGATTCCGGGGGTATAATCTACAATGAG. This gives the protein CSARDSGGIIYNE. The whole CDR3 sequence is CSARDSGGIIYNEQFF.

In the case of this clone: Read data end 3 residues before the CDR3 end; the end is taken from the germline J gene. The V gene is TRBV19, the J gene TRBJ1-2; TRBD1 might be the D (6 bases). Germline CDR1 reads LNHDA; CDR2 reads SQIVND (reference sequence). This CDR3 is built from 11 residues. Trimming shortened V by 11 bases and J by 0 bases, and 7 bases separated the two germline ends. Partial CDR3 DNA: TGTGCCGGGGGCTCTAACTATGGC. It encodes CAGGSNYG. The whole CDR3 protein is CAGGSNYGYTF.